The TCR beta chain under discussion was sequenced for a study of blood T cells in healthy people across ages. There are a few counts of this clonotype. The CDR3 runs 16 residues. CDR1 and CDR2 from the germline V gene are SQVTM and ANQGSEA. With V trimmed by 5 bases and J by 3 bases, 11 bases remained unmatched. It was with a sample-barcoded 5' primer and a J-beta primer mix that a second PCR of about 6 to 12 cycles was run. TCRdb analysed the 5' RACE reads with MiXCR anew, one entry per CDR3 protein. The top ten hold approximately 4% of the sample, which has about 800,000 distinct CDR3 sequences, more than 20% seen once. In addition, the sample was reused for a study of T cells of mothers and their children.

The specimen sequenced was blood. The V gene is TRBV29-1, the J gene TRBJ2-1; 9 bases match TRBD1. The source is a boy between 10 and 17 years old in good health. CDR3 in amino acids: CSVLRPGQGRYNEQFF. CDR3 bases: TGCAGCGTTCTACGGCCGGGACAGGGTCGCTACAATGAGCAGTTCTTC.